These 18 T cell receptor beta chains were sequenced from one sample in a study of PD-1 blockade in classical Hodgkin lymphoma. Sample time point: cycle 4 day 1 (C4D1), after 6 weeks of nivolumab. Each of the patients experienced relapse following autologous stem cell transplantation, and their brentuximab vedotin exposure differed. Libraries were prepared by immunoSEQ multiplex PCR; TCRdb keeps only in-frame clonotypes and omits some of them. This repertoire shows some 53,000 clones, roughly 86% found once; its top ten account for approximately 6.8%. The input for sequencing was peripheral blood mononuclear cells (PBMCs), taken before the fourth cycle of nivolumab. All receptors derive from a human donor with classical Hodgkin lymphoma.

V and J are TRBV19 and TRBJ1-2; the D gene is possibly TRBD1 (6 bases). Trimming removed 5 bases at V and 7 bases at J, with 11 bases between. There are 12 residues in the CDR3. Germline CDR1 is LNHDA and CDR2 is SQIVND (reference sequence). CDR3 region: CASSVQGSGYTF. The CDR3 nucleotides read TGTGCCAGTAGTGTACAGGGAAGTGGCTACACCTTC.

The V call is TRBV29-1, the J call TRBJ2-1; D gene uncertain. Germline CDR1 and CDR2: SQVTM and ANQGSEA. Trimming removed 1 base at V and 8 bases at J, with 9 bases between. The CDR3 runs 12 residues. The CDR3 loop reads CSVEVSGYEQFF. The CDR3 DNA sequence: TGCAGCGTTGAAGTGTCAGGCTATGAGCAGTTCTTC.

CDR3 in amino acids: CASSLSKGGGELFF. DNA for the CDR3: TGTGCCAGCAGTTTAAGTAAGGGTGGCGGGGAGCTGTTTTTT. The gene calls are TRBV27 and TRBJ2-2; no definite D call. V lost 2 bases to trimming and J lost 7 bases, with 11 bases between them. CDR1 MNHEY and CDR2 SMNVEV come from the germline V gene (reference sequence). This CDR3 is 14 amino acids long.

The V call is TRBV6-1, the J call TRBJ2-1, with D possibly being TRBD1 (6 bases). The CDR3 length is 14 residues. Germline-derived CDR1 and CDR2 are MNHNS and SASEGT. V lost 4 bases and J 7 bases, leaving 14 bases between the germline ends. The CDR3 DNA reads as TGTGCCAGCAGTGTGGGACCCCAGGGGAATGAGCAGTTCTTC. Its translation is CASSVGPQGNEQFF.

The chain is built from TRBV11-2 and TRBJ2-7; TRBD1 matches at 7 bases. There are 12 residues in the CDR3. Germline loops: CDR1 SGHAT, CDR2 FQNNGV. V was pared by 5 bases and J by 6 bases, with 4 bases of the junction left unmatched. The CDR3 protein is CASSQGEREQYF. CDR3 DNA: TGTGCCAGCAGCCAGGGGGAGCGCGAGCAGTACTTC.

The DNA for the CDR3 is TGTGCCAGCAGTCGTTCGAAGGGGGGCGGGAAAGGCTCCTACGAGCAGTACTTC. It codes for CASSRSKGGGKGSYEQYF. This chain connects TRBV9 to TRBJ2-7; D may match TRBD1 or TRBD2 (6 bases each). V was trimmed by 5 bases and J by 0 bases, leaving 24 bases between them. Looked up from germline, CDR1 is SGDLS and CDR2 is YYNGEE. This CDR3 has 18 amino acids.

The chain employs TRBV7-2 and TRBJ2-7; D is undetermined. CDR1 and CDR2 from the germline V gene are SGHTA and FQGNSA. V was clipped by 0 bases and J by 6 bases, with 12 bases between them. This CDR3 has 14 amino acids. CDR3 region: CASSLARPSSEQYF. As DNA, the CDR3 is TGTGCCAGCAGCTTAGCTAGGCCCTCCAGCGAGCAGTACTTC.

The V gene is TRBV19, the J gene TRBJ2-2; D might be TRBD2 (7 bases). Per the germline V gene, CDR1 is LNHDA and CDR2 is SQIVND (reference sequence). The length of the CDR3 is 16 residues. Trimming left V 3 bases short and J 5 bases short, with 16 bases between. The DNA for the CDR3 is TGTGCCAGTAGTATCAAGCGGGGAGGGGGTACCGGGGAGCTGTTTTTT. Its translation: CASSIKRGGGTGELFF.

The CDR3 region has the DNA TGTGCCAGCAGCTTAGGGCCGCCTGACTACGAGCAGTACTTC. Amino acids: CASSLGPPDYEQYF. This sequence joins TRBV7-3 and TRBJ2-7, with D uncertain. CDR3 length: 14 residues. V was cut by 2 bases and J by 3 bases, with 11 bases left in between. The germline CDR1 and CDR2 sequences are SGHTA and FQGTGA.

The rearrangement uses TRBV25-1 and TRBJ2-7; D is perhaps TRBD1 (5 bases). V lost 6 bases and J 9 bases, leaving 18 bases between the germline ends. Per the germline V gene, CDR1 is MGHDK and CDR2 is SYGVNS. The CDR3 totals 13 residues. DNA for the CDR3: TGTGCCAGCAGCGCAACCCCGCAGGGCGGGCAGTACTTC. It is translated as CASSATPQGGQYF.

This chain connects TRBV4-1 to TRBJ2-3; TRBD2 matches 7 bases. V lost 3 bases, J lost 2 bases, and 5 bases stayed unmatched. Germline values: CDR1 MGHRA, CDR2 YSYEKL. There are 15 residues in the CDR3. CDR3 sequence reads: CASSHSSGPTDTQYF. CDR3 bases: TGCGCCAGCAGCCATTCTAGCGGCCCCACAGATACGCAGTATTTT.

The J gene is TRBJ2-1, the V gene TRBV28; D not resolved. Trimming shortened V by 4 bases and J by 6 bases, and 10 bases separated the two germline ends. The CDR3 has 13 residues. CDR1 and CDR2 from the germline V gene are MDHEN and SYDVKM. The CDR3 bases are TGTGCCAGCAGTTCCCCCGTTGGCAATGAGCAGTTCTTC. Residues: CASSSPVGNEQFF.

The chain links TRBV10-3 to TRBJ2-7; D is possibly TRBD1 or TRBD2 (6 bases each). With 3 bases removed from V and 6 bases from J, the gap between germline ends came to 15 bases. Germline CDR1 is ENHRY and CDR2 is SYGVKD. CDR3 length: 14 amino acids. In DNA, the CDR3 is TGTGCCATCAGTGAAAATTTTGAGGGGGGCGAGCAGTACTTC. It encodes CAISENFEGGEQYF.

The chain links TRBV28 to TRBJ1-4; 7 bases line up with TRBD1. This CDR3 contains 14 residues. V shed 5 bases, J shed 6 bases, and the junction held 6 bases outside the gene matches. CDR1 and CDR2 (germline): MDHEN, SYDVKM. DNA of the CDR3: TGTGCCAGCAGTCGGACAGGAGGGGATGAAAAACTGTTTTTT. Amino acid sequence: CASSRTGGDEKLFF.

The chain combines TRBV19 with TRBJ2-2; 7 bases fit TRBD1. The CDR3 contains 12 residues. The trim removed 8 bases at V and 6 bases at J, leaving 3 bases unmatched. Germline V gives CDR1 LNHDA, CDR2 SQIVND (reference sequence). The DNA for the CDR3 is TGTGCCAGTGAGGGGGCAGCCGGGGAGCTGTTTTTT. This codes for CASEGAAGELFF.

V and J are TRBV11-2 and TRBJ1-2; D is undetermined. Germline assignment: CDR1 SGHAT and CDR2 FQNNGV. V was pared by 1 base and J by 5 bases, with 8 bases between. This CDR3 is 13 amino acids long. CDR3 nucleotide sequence: TGTGCCAGCAGCTTAGTCAACTCATATGGCTACACCTTC. It is translated as CASSLVNSYGYTF.

This chain uses TRBV4-3 with TRBJ1-2; TRBD1 is a possible D gene (5 bases). V lost 0 bases to trimming and J lost 4 bases, with 21 bases between them. In germline, CDR1 is LGHNA, CDR2 YSLEER. This CDR3 is 18 amino acids long. CDR3: CASSQDGGISTVVYGYTF. For the CDR3, the DNA is TGCGCCAGCAGCCAAGATGGGGGGATTTCGACGGTCGTCTATGGCTACACCTTC.

The V and J genes are TRBV4-1 and TRBJ2-1; 11 nucleotides line up with TRBD2. The CDR3 sequence is 14 residues long. V gave up 7 bases and J gave up 6 bases; unmatched junction bases: 5. The germline CDR1 and CDR2 sequences are MGHRA and YSYEKL. CDR3 DNA sequence: TGCGCCAGCACCACACTAGCGGGAGTCAATGAGCAGTTCTTC. Residues: CASTTLAGVNEQFF.